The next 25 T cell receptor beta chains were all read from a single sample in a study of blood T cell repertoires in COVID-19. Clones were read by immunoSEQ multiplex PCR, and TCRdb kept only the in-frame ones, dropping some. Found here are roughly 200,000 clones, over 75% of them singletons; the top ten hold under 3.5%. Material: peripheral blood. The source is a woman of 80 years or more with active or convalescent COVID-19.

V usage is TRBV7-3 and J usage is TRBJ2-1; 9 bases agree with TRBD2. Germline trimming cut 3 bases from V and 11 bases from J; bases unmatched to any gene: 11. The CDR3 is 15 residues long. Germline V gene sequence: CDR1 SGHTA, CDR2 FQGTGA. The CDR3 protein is CASSFSSGGSPKQFF. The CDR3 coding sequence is TGTGCCAGCAGCTTCAGTAGCGGGGGCTCACCAAAGCAGTTCTTC.

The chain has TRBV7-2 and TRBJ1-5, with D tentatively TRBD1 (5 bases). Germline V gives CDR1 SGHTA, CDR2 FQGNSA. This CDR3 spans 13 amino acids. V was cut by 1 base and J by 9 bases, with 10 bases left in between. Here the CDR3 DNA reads TGTGCCAGCAGCTTAGTAGGCGGGGCGCCCCAGCATTTT. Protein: CASSLVGGAPQHF.

The CDR3 spells CASRPTGGNYGYTF. As DNA, the CDR3 is TGCGCCAGCAGACCGACAGGGGGCAACTATGGCTACACCTTC. This rearrangement joins TRBV5-1 to TRBJ1-2, with 10 bases identical to TRBD1. Looked up from germline, CDR1 is SGHRS and CDR2 is YFSETQ. This CDR3 spans 14 amino acids. Trimming cost V 5 bases and J 2 bases; bases outside gene matches: 3. Based on the CDR3 plus reference TRBV5-1 and TRBJ1-2, the full variable domain is KAGVTQTPRYLIKTRGQQVTLSCSPISGHRSVSWYQQTPGQGLQFLFEYFSETQRNKGNFPGRFSGRQFSNSRSEMNVSTLELGDSALYLCASRPTGGNYGYTFGSGTRLTVV.

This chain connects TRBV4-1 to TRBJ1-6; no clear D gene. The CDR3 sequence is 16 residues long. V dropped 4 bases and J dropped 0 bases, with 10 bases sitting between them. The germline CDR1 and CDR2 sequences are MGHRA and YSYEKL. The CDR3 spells CASSRARDSYNSPLHF. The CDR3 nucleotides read TGCGCCAGCAGCCGAGCCCGGGACTCCTATAATTCACCCCTCCACTTT.

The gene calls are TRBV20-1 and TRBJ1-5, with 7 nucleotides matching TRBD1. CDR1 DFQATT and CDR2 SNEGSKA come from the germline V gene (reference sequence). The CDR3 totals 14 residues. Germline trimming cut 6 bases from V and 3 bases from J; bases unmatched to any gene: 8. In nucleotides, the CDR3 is TGCAGTGCCAGTAAGGGGGCACCCAATCAGCCCCAGCATTTT. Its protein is CSASKGAPNQPQHF.

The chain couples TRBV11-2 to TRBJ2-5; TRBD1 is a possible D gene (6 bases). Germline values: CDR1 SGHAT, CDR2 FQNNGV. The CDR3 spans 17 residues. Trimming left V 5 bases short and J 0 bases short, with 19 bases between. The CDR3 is CASSPGVGQGYQETQYF. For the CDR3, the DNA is TGTGCCAGCAGCCCAGGAGTAGGGCAGGGGTACCAAGAGACCCAGTACTTC.

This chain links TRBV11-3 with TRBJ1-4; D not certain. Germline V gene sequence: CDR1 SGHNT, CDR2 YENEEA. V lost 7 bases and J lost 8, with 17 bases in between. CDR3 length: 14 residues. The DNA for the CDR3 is TGTGCCAGCATCCCCGTGGGAGGCGAGGAAAAACTGTTTTTT. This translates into CASIPVGGEEKLFF.

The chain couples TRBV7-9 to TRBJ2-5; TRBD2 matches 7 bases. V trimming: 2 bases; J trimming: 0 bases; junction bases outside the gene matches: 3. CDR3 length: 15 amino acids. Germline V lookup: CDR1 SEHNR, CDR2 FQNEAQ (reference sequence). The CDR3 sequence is CASSLSGMDQETQYF. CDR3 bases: TGTGCCAGCAGCTTAAGCGGGATGGACCAAGAGACCCAGTACTTC.

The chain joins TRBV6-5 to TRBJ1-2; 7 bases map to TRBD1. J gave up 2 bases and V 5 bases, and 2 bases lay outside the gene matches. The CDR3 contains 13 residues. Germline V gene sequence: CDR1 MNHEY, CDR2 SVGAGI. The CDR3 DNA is TGTGCCAGCAGTCGACAGGGAAACTATGGCTACACCTTC. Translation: CASSRQGNYGYTF.

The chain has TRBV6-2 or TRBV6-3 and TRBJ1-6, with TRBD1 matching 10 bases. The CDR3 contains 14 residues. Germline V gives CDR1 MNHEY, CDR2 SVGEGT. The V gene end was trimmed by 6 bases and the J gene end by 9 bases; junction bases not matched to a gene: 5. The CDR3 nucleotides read TGTGCCAGCAGCCCGGGACAGGGGATTTCACCCCTCCACTTT. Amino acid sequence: CASSPGQGISPLHF.

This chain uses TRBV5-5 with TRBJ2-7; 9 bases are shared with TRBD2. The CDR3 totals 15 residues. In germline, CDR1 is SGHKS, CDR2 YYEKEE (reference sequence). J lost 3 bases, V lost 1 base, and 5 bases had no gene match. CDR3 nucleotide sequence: TGTGCCAGCAGCTTGCTAGCGGGGACCCTCTACGAGCAGTACTTC. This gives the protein CASSLLAGTLYEQYF.

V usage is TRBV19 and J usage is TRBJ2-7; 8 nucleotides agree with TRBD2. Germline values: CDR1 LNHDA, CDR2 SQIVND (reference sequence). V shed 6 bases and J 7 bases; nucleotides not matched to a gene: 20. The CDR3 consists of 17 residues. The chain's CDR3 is CASSPRFTRGGPGEQYF. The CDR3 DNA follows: TGTGCCAGTAGCCCCCGGTTCACCCGGGGGGGCCCTGGGGAGCAGTACTTC.

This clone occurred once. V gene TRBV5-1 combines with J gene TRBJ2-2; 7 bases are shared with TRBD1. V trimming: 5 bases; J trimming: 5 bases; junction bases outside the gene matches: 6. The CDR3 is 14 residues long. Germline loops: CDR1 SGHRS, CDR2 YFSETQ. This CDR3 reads CASRPGQTTGELFF. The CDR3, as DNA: TGCGCCAGCAGACCGGGACAGACAACCGGGGAGCTGTTTTTT.

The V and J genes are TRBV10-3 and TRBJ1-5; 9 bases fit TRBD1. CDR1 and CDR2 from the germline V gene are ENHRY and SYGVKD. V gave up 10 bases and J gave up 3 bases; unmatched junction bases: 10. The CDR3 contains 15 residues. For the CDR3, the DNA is TGTGCCACCAGCGGACGACAGGGGGACAATCAGCCCCAGCATTTT. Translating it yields CATSGRQGDNQPQHF.

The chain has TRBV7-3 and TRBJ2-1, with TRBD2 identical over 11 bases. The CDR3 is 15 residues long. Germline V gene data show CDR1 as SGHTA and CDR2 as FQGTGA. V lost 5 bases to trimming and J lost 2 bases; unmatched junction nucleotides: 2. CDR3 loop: CASSGSGGAYNEQFF. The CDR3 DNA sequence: TGTGCCAGCAGCGGTAGCGGGGGGGCCTACAATGAGCAGTTCTTC.

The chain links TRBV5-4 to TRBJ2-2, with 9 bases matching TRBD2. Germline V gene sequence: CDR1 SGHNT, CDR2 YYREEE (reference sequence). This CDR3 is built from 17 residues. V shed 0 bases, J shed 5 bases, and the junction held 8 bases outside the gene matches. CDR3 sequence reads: CASSLDPSGGTTGELFF. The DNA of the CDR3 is TGTGCCAGCAGCTTGGATCCCAGCGGGGGGACTACCGGGGAGCTGTTTTTT. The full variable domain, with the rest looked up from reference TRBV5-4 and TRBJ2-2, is ETGVTQSPTHLIKTRGQQVTLRCSSQSGHNTVSWYQQALGQGPQFIFQYYREEENGRGNFPPRFSGLQFPNYSSELNVNALELDDSALYLCASSLDPSGGTTGELFFGEGSRLTVL.

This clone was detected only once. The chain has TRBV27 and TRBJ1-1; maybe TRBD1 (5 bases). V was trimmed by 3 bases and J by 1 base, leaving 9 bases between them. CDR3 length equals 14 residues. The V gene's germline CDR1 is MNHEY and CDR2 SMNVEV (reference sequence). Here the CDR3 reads CASSLQGSNTEAFF. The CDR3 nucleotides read TGTGCCAGCAGTTTGCAGGGATCGAACACTGAAGCTTTCTTT.

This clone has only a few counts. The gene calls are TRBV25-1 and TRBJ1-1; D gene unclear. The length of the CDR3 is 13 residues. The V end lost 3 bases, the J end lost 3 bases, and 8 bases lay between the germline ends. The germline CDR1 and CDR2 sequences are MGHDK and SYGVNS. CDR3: CASSEAGYTEAFF. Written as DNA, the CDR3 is TGTGCCAGCAGTGAGGCAGGTTACACTGAAGCTTTCTTT.

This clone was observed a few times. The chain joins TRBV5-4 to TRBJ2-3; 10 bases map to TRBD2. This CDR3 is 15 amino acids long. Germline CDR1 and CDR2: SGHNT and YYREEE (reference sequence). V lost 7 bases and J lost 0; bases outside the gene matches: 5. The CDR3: CASFLAGVSTDTQYF. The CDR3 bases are TGTGCCAGCTTCCTAGCGGGGGTGAGCACAGATACGCAGTATTTT.

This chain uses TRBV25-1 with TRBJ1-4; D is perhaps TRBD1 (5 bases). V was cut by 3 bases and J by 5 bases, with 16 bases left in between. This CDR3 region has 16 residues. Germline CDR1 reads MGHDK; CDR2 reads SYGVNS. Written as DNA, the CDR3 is TGTGCCAGCAGTGACCCGGGGACTCTAAAAAATGAAAAACTGTTTTTT. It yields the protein CASSDPGTLKNEKLFF. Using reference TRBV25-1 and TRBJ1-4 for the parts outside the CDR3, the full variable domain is EADIYQTPRYLVIGTGKKITLECSQTMGHDKMYWYQQDPGMELHLIHYSYGVNSTEKGDLSSESTVSRIRTEHFPLTLESARPSHTSQYLCASSDPGTLKNEKLFFGSGTQLSVL.

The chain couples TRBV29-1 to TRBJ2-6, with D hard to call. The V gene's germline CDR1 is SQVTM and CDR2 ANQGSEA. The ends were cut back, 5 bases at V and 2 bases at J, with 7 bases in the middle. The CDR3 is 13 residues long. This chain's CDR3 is CSVLGAGANVLTF. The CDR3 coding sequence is TGCAGCGTTCTCGGTGCTGGGGCCAACGTCCTGACTTTC. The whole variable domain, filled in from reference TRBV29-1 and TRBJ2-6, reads SAVISQKPSRDICQRGTSLTIQCQVDSQVTMMFWYRQQPGQSLTLIATANQGSEATYESGFVIDKFPISRPNLTFSTLTVSNMSPEDSSIYLCSVLGAGANVLTFGAGSRLTVL.

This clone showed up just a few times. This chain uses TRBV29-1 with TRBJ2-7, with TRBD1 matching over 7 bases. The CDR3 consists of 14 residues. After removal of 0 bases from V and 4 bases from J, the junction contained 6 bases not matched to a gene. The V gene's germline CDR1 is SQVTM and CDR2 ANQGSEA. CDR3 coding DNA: TGCAGCGTTGAAGAGACAGGGAAATTTTACGAGCAGTACTTC. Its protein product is CSVEETGKFYEQYF.

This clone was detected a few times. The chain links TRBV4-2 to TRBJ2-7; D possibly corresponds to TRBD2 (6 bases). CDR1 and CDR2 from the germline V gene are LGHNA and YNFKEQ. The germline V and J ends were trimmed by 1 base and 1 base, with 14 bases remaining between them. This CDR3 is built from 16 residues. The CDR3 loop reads CASSQVSAGRSYEQYF. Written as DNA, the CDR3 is TGTGCCAGCAGCCAAGTCTCGGCGGGGCGGTCCTACGAGCAGTACTTC.

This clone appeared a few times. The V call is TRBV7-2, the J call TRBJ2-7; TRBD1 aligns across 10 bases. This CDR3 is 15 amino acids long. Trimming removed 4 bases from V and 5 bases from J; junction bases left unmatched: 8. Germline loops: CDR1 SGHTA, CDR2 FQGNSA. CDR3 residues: CASSSRDRGIHEQYF. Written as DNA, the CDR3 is TGTGCCAGCAGCTCCCGGGACAGGGGAATTCACGAGCAGTACTTC. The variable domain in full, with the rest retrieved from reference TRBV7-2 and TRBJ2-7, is GAGVSQSPSNKVTEKGKDVELRCDPISGHTALYWYRQSLGQGLEFLIYFQGNSAPDKSGLPSDRFSAERTGGSVSTLTIQRTQQEDSAVYLCASSSRDRGIHEQYFGPGTRLTVT.

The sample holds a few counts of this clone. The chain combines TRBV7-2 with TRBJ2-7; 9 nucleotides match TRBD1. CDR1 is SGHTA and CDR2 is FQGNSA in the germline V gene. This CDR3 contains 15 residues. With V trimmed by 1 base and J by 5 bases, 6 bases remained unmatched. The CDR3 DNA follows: TGTGCCAGCAGCTTAGACGGGACAGGGAACCACGAGCAGTACTTC. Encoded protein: CASSLDGTGNHEQYF. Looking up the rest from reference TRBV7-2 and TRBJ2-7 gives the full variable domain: GAGVSQSPSNKVTEKGKDVELRCDPISGHTALYWYRQSLGQGLEFLIYFQGNSAPDKSGLPSDRFSAERTGGSVSTLTIQRTQQEDSAVYLCASSLDGTGNHEQYFGPGTRLTVT.